This section outlines one TCR beta chain sequence together with its context. Only in-frame clones appear in the TCRdb table, and some are missing; sequencing was by immunoSEQ multiplex PCR. Among 40,000 or so clones, 88% were seen once, and the ten largest hold roughly 18%. These data originate in a study of OX40 agonist ivuxolimab in advanced cancers. Germline CDR1 is SGDLS and CDR2 is YYNGEE. V gave up 3 bases and J gave up 5 bases, with 11 bases separating them. The CDR3 length is 13 residues. The V call is TRBV9, the J call TRBJ2-5, with D hard to call. This receptor was taken from an adult with an advanced solid tumor such as melanoma, head and neck, liver or kidney cancer. The sequencing used CD4+ or CD8+ T cells sorted from blood, collected in a trial of the OX40 agonist ivuxolimab. CDR3: CASSGQDGETQYF. The CDR3 DNA reads TGTGCCAGCAGCGGACAAGATGGGGAGACCCAGTACTTC.